This T cell receptor beta chain was identified in a study of T cells expressing NK-cell markers. From its re-call of the 5' RACE reads, TCRdb lists each CDR3 protein once, without DNA. This sample's table has some 460,000 distinct CDR3 sequences. Germline loops: CDR1 DFQATT, CDR2 SNEGSKA (reference sequence). There are 12 residues in the CDR3. The TCR sequence derives from a woman between 50 and 59 years old in good health. Sequencing was carried out using blood T cells: a sorted CD56 or NKG2C T cell subset, CD4+ or CD8+ T cells, or bulk PBMC T cells (not recorded which). V usage is TRBV20-1 and J usage is TRBJ2-1. CDR3 sequence: CSVRGPVDEQFF.